The 26 T cell receptor beta chains below all came from one sample that was sequenced in a study of CD8 T cells in ankylosing spondylitis. From the 5' RACE reads, TCRdb called clonotypes with MiXCR, one entry per CDR3 protein. The sample records 300,000 to 400,000 distinct CDR3 sequences, 20% being singletons. Sequencing was carried out using blood, either unsorted or a sorted T cell fraction (not recorded which). These receptors originate from a male donor with ankylosing spondylitis or in good health (not recorded which).

Only one count was recorded for this clonotype. The CDR3 bases are TGTGCCAGCAGCGCCGGGACTAGCGGCGCTCATACGCAGTATTTT. It yields the protein CASSAGTSGAHTQYF. The chain links TRBV12-3 or TRBV12-4 to TRBJ2-3; 11 bases align to TRBD2. The trim removed 6 bases at V and 7 bases at J, leaving 9 bases unmatched. The CDR3 runs 15 residues.

The rearrangement links TRBV12-3 or TRBV12-4 to TRBJ1-2, with unresolved D. Trimming cost V 5 bases and J 4 bases, with 17 bases left between them. The CDR3 is 15 amino acids. The CDR3 loop reads CASSPRLDGVYGYTF. The CDR3 bases are TGTGCCAGCAGTCCCCGACTGGATGGGGTCTATGGCTACACCTTC.

At least ten counts were recorded for this clonotype. This chain links TRBV12-3 or TRBV12-4 with TRBJ2-2; D may be TRBD2 (6 bases). The V end lost 4 bases, the J end lost 2 bases, and 11 bases lay between the germline ends. There are 15 residues in the CDR3. CDR3 nucleotide sequence: TGTGCCAGCAGTTACTCTAGCGTAAACACCGGGGAGCTGTTTTTT. Its translation is CASSYSSVNTGELFF.

The genes are TRBV24-1 and TRBJ2-3; TRBD1 matches at 12 bases. The CDR3 covers 17 residues. Germline-derived CDR1 and CDR2 are KGHDR and SFDVKD. Trimming cost V 4 bases and J 0 bases; bases outside gene matches: 4. The CDR3: CATSETGQGASTDTQYF. The CDR3 DNA reads as TGTGCCACCAGTGAAACGGGACAGGGGGCTAGCACAGATACGCAGTATTTT.

This clonotype occurred a few times. J is TRBJ2-1 and V is TRBV12-5, with 9 bases that match TRBD1. The CDR3 is made up of 16 amino acids. CDR1 and CDR2 from the germline V gene are LGHNT and FRNRAP. V shed 5 bases and J 7 bases; nucleotides not matched to a gene: 12. The CDR3 DNA reads as TGTGCTAGTGGTCCTGGCCCGGGACAGGGTATGAATGAGCAGTTCTTC. Translating it yields CASGPGPGQGMNEQFF.

This clonotype was seen a few times. The rearrangement uses TRBV12-3 or TRBV12-4 and TRBJ2-3; perhaps TRBD2 as D (6 bases). The length of the CDR3 is 15 residues. V was trimmed by 10 bases and J by 2 bases, leaving 19 bases between them. As DNA, the CDR3 is TGTGCCACCAATCGCCGGGACTTTACCACAGATACGCAGTATTTT. It yields the protein CATNRRDFTTDTQYF.

This clonotype has only a few counts. The chain uses TRBV29-1 and TRBJ2-2; TRBD2 matches 7 bases. The CDR3 contains 15 residues. J was trimmed by 5 bases and V by 2 bases; bases with no gene match: 8. CDR1 is SQVTM, CDR2 ANQGSEA, per germline. The CDR3 DNA is TGCAGCGTTGAAAGGGCAGGGAGGGAAACCGGGGAGCTGTTTTTT. It yields the protein CSVERAGRETGELFF.

This clonotype has a handful of counts. The rearrangement uses TRBV5-5 and TRBJ2-1; D unresolved. Trimming shortened V by 0 bases and J by 8 bases, and 12 bases separated the two germline ends. The CDR3 is 14 residues long. Germline-derived CDR1 and CDR2 are SGHKS and YYEKEE (reference sequence). CDR3 coding DNA: TGTGCCAGCAGCTTGGCTCGGCAGGTCGATGAGCAGTTCTTC. Its translation: CASSLARQVDEQFF. Combining the CDR3 with reference TRBV5-5 and TRBJ2-1 gives the whole variable domain DAGVTQSPTHLIKTRGQQVTLRCSPISGHKSVSWYQQVLGQGPQFIFQYYEKEERGRGNFPDRFSARQFPNYSSELNVNALLLGDSALYLCASSLARQVDEQFFGPGTRLTVL.

There are a few counts of this clonotype. CDR3 in amino acids: CASSIYRFSSTDTQYF. The CDR3 coding sequence is TGTGCCAGCAGCATATACAGGTTCAGTAGCACAGATACGCAGTATTTT. The chain carries TRBV25-1 and TRBJ2-3; a weak D match, TRBD1 (5 bases). Trimming left V 6 bases short and J 0 bases short, with 16 bases between. The CDR3 sequence is 16 residues long. CDR1 is MGHDK and CDR2 is SYGVNS in the germline V gene.

J is TRBJ2-1 and V is TRBV3-1, with 12 bases matching TRBD2. With 1 base clipped from V and 9 bases from J, the junction kept 10 bases outside the gene matches. This CDR3 is 17 amino acids long. CDR1 and CDR2 (germline): LGHDT, YNNKEL (reference sequence). The CDR3 region is CASSQAASGGAFVEQFF. DNA of the CDR3: TGTGCCAGCAGCCAAGCGGCTAGCGGGGGGGCGTTTGTTGAGCAGTTCTTC.

This clonotype turned up a few times. V usage is TRBV4-1 and J usage is TRBJ2-1; a weak D match, TRBD2 (5 bases). Trimming cost V 4 bases and J 8 bases, with 15 bases left between them. This CDR3 is 14 amino acids long. The germline CDR1 and CDR2 sequences are MGHRA and YSYEKL. CDR3 bases: TGCGCCAGCAGCCTACCACTAGGTTGGGATGAGCAGTTCTTC. As protein: CASSLPLGWDEQFF.

The chain carries TRBV15 and TRBJ2-7; D remains ambiguous. V lost 0 bases and J 0 bases, leaving 9 bases between the germline ends. Germline-derived CDR1 and CDR2 are LNHNV and YYDKDF (reference sequence). The CDR3 has 15 residues. The CDR3 DNA is TGTGCCACCAGCAGAGATTTCGCGTCCTCCTACGAGCAGTACTTC. Protein sequence: CATSRDFASSYEQYF.

This clonotype was seen a few times. This rearrangement joins TRBV9 to TRBJ2-1; 8 bases match TRBD2. V gave up 1 base and J gave up 4 bases; unmatched junction bases: 4. CDR3 length equals 15 residues. CDR1 SGDLS and CDR2 YYNGEE come from the germline V gene. CDR3 nucleotide sequence: TGTGCCAGCAGCGTATCGTCTAGCGGGTACAATGAGCAGTTCTTC. Amino acids: CASSVSSSGYNEQFF.

A few counts support this clonotype. The gene calls are TRBV28 and TRBJ1-2; TRBD1 agrees at 9 bases. Germline V gene sequence: CDR1 MDHEN, CDR2 SYDVKM. Trimming cost V 4 bases and J 3 bases; bases outside gene matches: 6. The CDR3 spans 15 residues. CDR3 DNA sequence: TGTGCCAGCAGTTCCGTGACAGGGGGATACTATGGCTACACCTTC. It is translated as CASSSVTGGYYGYTF.

This clonotype was seen a handful of times. The chain couples TRBV9 to TRBJ2-2; TRBD1 matches 10 bases. The CDR3 loop spans 16 amino acids. In germline, CDR1 is SGDLS, CDR2 YYNGEE. The V and J ends lost 1 base and 5 bases, in that order; junction bases with no gene match: 5. In nucleotides, the CDR3 is TGTGCCAGCAGCGTATCCCGGACAGGGGGGACCGGGGAGCTGTTTTTT. As protein: CASSVSRTGGTGELFF.

This clonotype was seen a few times. This CDR3 reads CASSGPTSGGINTDTQYF. Written as DNA, the CDR3 is TGCGCCAGCAGCGGACCCACTAGCGGGGGGATCAACACAGATACGCAGTATTTT. V and J are TRBV5-1 and TRBJ2-3; 12 nucleotides align to TRBD2. Per germline, CDR1 SGHRS and CDR2 YFSETQ. This CDR3 has 18 residues. Losses at the gene ends were 4 bases for V and 2 bases for J; bases not matched to a gene: 11.

There are a few counts of this clonotype. V is TRBV11-2 and J is TRBJ2-7; D uncertain. Germline lookup yields CDR1 SGHAT and CDR2 FQNNGV. The CDR3 is made up of 14 amino acids. V lost 1 base, J lost 3 bases, and 10 bases lay in between. CDR3 sequence reads: CASSLVSSGYEQYF. The CDR3, as DNA: TGTGCCAGCAGCTTAGTGAGTTCGGGCTACGAGCAGTACTTC. The full variable domain, with the rest looked up from reference TRBV11-2 and TRBJ2-7, is EAGVAQSPRYKIIEKRQSVAFWCNPISGHATLYWYQQILGQGPKLLIQFQNNGVVDDSQLPKDRFSAERLKGVDSTLKIQPAKLEDSAVYLCASSLVSSGYEQYFGPGTRLTVT.

The CDR3 coding sequence is TGCGCCAGCAGCTCCCTCCGCACAAGCACAGATACGCAGTATTTT. Its protein is CASSSLRTSTDTQYF. The chain has TRBV5-1 and TRBJ2-3, with D unresolved. This CDR3 contains 15 residues. Trimming cost V 3 bases and J 0 bases, with 11 bases left between them. The germline CDR1 and CDR2 sequences are SGHRS and YFSETQ. The full variable domain, its missing parts supplied by reference TRBV5-1 and TRBJ2-3, is KAGVTQTPRYLIKTRGQQVTLSCSPISGHRSVSWYQQTPGQGLQFLFEYFSETQRNKGNFPGRFSGRQFSNSRSEMNVSTLELGDSALYLCASSSLRTSTDTQYFGPGTRLTVL.

This clonotype was seen more than once but under ten times. The genes are TRBV20-1 and TRBJ2-7; D might be TRBD2 (7 bases). V was pared by 2 bases and J by 3 bases, with 17 bases between. Germline V lookup: CDR1 DFQATT, CDR2 SNEGSKA (reference sequence). The CDR3 has 15 residues. The CDR3 bases are TGCAGTGCTAGATCCCTCCGGGGGGCCGTCTACGAGCAGTACTTC. It yields the protein CSARSLRGAVYEQYF.

The chain recombines TRBV29-1 with TRBJ2-3; D remains unclear. V lost 0 bases and J lost 2, with 3 bases in between. This CDR3 spans 12 amino acids. Germline CDR1 reads SQVTM; CDR2 reads ANQGSEA. Written as DNA, the CDR3 is TGCAGCGTTGAAGACGACACAGATACGCAGTATTTT. Amino acid sequence: CSVEDDTDTQYF.

The chain has TRBV7-9 and TRBJ2-6; D gene ambiguous. The V end lost 2 bases, the J end lost 2 bases, and 7 bases lay between the germline ends. This CDR3 contains 15 residues. Germline CDR1 reads SEHNR; CDR2 reads FQNEAQ (reference sequence). CDR3 bases: TGTGCCAGCAGCTTAATGGATACTGGGGCCAACGTCCTGACTTTC. As protein: CASSLMDTGANVLTF.

The V gene is TRBV6-5, the J gene TRBJ2-2, with TRBD1 as a possible D gene (6 bases). The CDR3 sequence is 15 residues long. The V gene's germline CDR1 is MNHEY and CDR2 SVGAGI. V was trimmed by 0 bases and J by 7 bases, leaving 12 bases between them. The CDR3 reads CASSYSQKDSGELFF. CDR3 bases: TGTGCCAGCAGTTACTCCCAGAAGGACAGCGGGGAGCTGTTTTTT.

The table lists this clonotype with a few counts. The chain links TRBV7-3 to TRBJ2-2; D remains unclear. CDR1 and CDR2 from the germline V gene are SGHTA and FQGTGA. V lost 5 bases and J 1 base, leaving 8 bases between the germline ends. The CDR3 runs to 14 residues. Here the CDR3 reads CASSPALNTGELFF. In DNA, the CDR3 is TGTGCCAGCAGCCCCGCCCTGAACACCGGGGAGCTGTTTTTT.

This clonotype was observed a handful of times. The V and J genes are TRBV4-1 and TRBJ2-5; D not certain. Between the trimmed V and J ends, which lost 8 bases and 0 bases, there was a span of 10 bases. CDR1 is MGHRA and CDR2 is YSYEKL in the germline V gene. The CDR3 spans 13 residues. The CDR3 loop is CASGHLYQETQYF. Written as DNA, the CDR3 is TGCGCCAGCGGGCACCTATACCAAGAGACCCAGTACTTC.

Here the CDR3 DNA reads TGTGCCAGCAGCCAAGCGGGGGGGCGGGTCACCGGGGAGCTGTTTTTT. Translation: CASSQAGGRVTGELFF. The V and J genes are TRBV4-2 and TRBJ2-2; the match to TRBD2 covers 8 bases. The CDR3 is 16 residues long. Trimming cost V 1 base and J 4 bases; bases outside gene matches: 5. The V gene's germline CDR1 is LGHNA and CDR2 YNFKEQ.

This clonotype was observed a handful of times. V gene TRBV4-2 combines with J gene TRBJ2-1; D tentatively fits TRBD1 or TRBD2 (6 bases each). Trimming stripped 5 bases from V and 3 bases from J, with 17 bases between. Germline V gene data show CDR1 as LGHNA and CDR2 as YNFKEQ. CDR3 length equals 16 residues. The CDR3 sequence is CASSDGGGGGYNEQFF. The CDR3 DNA reads as TGTGCCAGCAGCGACGGGGGCGGTGGGGGCTACAATGAGCAGTTCTTC.